Given below is one T cell receptor (beta chain) in context. The antigen remains undetermined. This entry belongs to a study of shared clonotypes between healthy human individuals. CD45RO-negative CD8 cells positively selected for CCR7 made up the naive population, which excluded terminally differentiated effector memory CD45RA+ cells. Deep was the level used in running the assay. Only in-frame clones appear in the TCRdb table, and some are missing; sequencing was by immunoSEQ multiplex PCR. This sample has 600,000 or so clones, with about 95% found just once. Study-wide results and limits: For sorted subsets, rarefaction showed incomplete sequencing despite large depth. As a rule, naive subsets had a larger estimated richness than memory subsets. Generation probabilities of non-shared clonotypes were lower (relative to those shared by all four donors).

The clonotype originates from a woman aged 30 to 39 in good health. Specimen: naive CD8+ T cells sorted from blood.

This chain's CDR3 is CASKASSTNTGELFF. The CDR3, as DNA: TGTGCCAGCAAAGCGAGCAGCACGAACACCGGGGAGCTGTTTTTT. The chain uses TRBV28 and TRBJ2-2; D is unclear. This CDR3 contains 15 residues. Germline-derived CDR1 and CDR2 are MDHEN and SYDVKM. V was shortened by 7 bases and J by 0 bases, with 12 bases between the two germline ends.